These 18 T cell receptor beta chains originate from one sample sequenced in a study of shared T cell receptors in the human thymus (dated by TCRdb to the early 2020s). Libraries were built with the immunoSEQ multiplex PCR assay. In its TCRdb copy, this immuneACCESS table keeps in-frame sequences only and misses some clones. Where compared with another copy, unresolved V genes explain less than half of these, and the others have no known cause. Across this sample there are hundreds of thousands of clones, with about 89% seen only once. Roughly 0.0087% of the sample is held by the ten biggest clonotypes. These data are also associated with another study on human thymus T cells.

Sequences were obtained from thymocytes. All receptors come from a boy younger than two with a congenital heart defect. Donor details come from another sample of the same person, matched by shared clones.

This clone has a handful of counts. CDR3 coding DNA: TGTGCCAGCAGTTTCCTCTCCTACGAGCAGTACTTC. This sequence encodes CASSFLSYEQYF. The gene calls are TRBV27 and TRBJ2-7; D gene uncertain. Looked up from germline, CDR1 is MNHEY and CDR2 is SMNVEV (reference sequence). The CDR3 is made up of 12 amino acids. Trimming pared 3 bases from V and 0 bases from J, leaving 3 bases between.

V is TRBV7-9 and J is TRBJ2-7, with D possibly matching TRBD1 (5 bases). CDR3 length: 12 amino acids. Germline V CDR1 and CDR2: SEHNR, FQNEAQ (reference sequence). V dropped 5 bases and J dropped 3 bases, with 8 bases sitting between them. The CDR3: CASSATVYEQYF. The CDR3 DNA is TGTGCCAGCAGCGCGACAGTCTACGAGCAGTACTTC. Supplemented by reference TRBV7-9 and TRBJ2-7, the full variable domain reads DTGVSQNPRHKITKRGQNVTFRCDPISEHNRLYWYRQTLGQGPEFLTYFQNEAQLEKSRLLSDRFSAERPKGSFSTLEIQRTEQGDSAMYLCASSATVYEQYFGPGTRLTVT.

The chain joins TRBV29-1 to TRBJ2-1, with 12 bases matching TRBD2. The CDR3 totals 19 residues. Losses at the gene ends were 0 bases for V and 2 bases for J; bases not matched to a gene: 11. CDR1 and CDR2 (germline): SQVTM, ANQGSEA. DNA for the CDR3: TGCAGCGTTGAAGAGCCTCTGACTAGCGGGAGATTCCCCTACAATGAGCAGTTCTTC. This codes for CSVEEPLTSGRFPYNEQFF.

The CDR3 bases are TGTGCCACCAGCGGAAGGCGACAGACTCTATCCTACGAGCAGTACTTC. It translates to CATSGRRQTLSYEQYF. V is TRBV15 and J is TRBJ2-7; TRBD1 is a possible D gene (5 bases). CDR3 length: 16 amino acids. V lost 5 bases to trimming and J lost 1 base, with 18 bases between them. CDR1 is LNHNV, CDR2 YYDKDF, per germline (reference sequence).

This chain links TRBV6-1 with TRBJ1-1; 7 bases align to TRBD1. This CDR3 spans 11 amino acids. V was clipped by 5 bases and J by 11 bases; unmatched bases: 5. Germline V lookup: CDR1 MNHNS, CDR2 SASEGT. The CDR3 is CASSKTGRAFF. CDR3 nucleotide sequence: TGTGCCAGCAGTAAGACAGGGAGGGCTTTCTTT.

In DNA, the CDR3 is TGTGCCAGCAGCTTAGGGGACAGGGGAGTCTACGAGCAGTACTTC. This gives the protein CASSLGDRGVYEQYF. The gene calls are TRBV11-2 and TRBJ2-7, with 10 bases aligning to TRBD1. The CDR3 loop spans 15 amino acids. Trimming took 1 base from V and 3 from J; bases not matched to a gene: 3. CDR1 and CDR2 from the germline V gene are SGHAT and FQNNGV.

The V gene is TRBV25-1, the J gene TRBJ2-1; D possibly corresponds to TRBD2 (6 bases). Trimming removed 2 bases from V and 0 bases from J, with 17 bases in between. The length of the CDR3 is 18 residues. From germline, CDR1 is MGHDK and CDR2 SYGVNS. The CDR3 protein is CASSELQGGLSSYNEQFF. In nucleotides, the CDR3 is TGTGCCAGCAGTGAACTGCAGGGAGGTTTAAGCTCCTACAATGAGCAGTTCTTC.

This clone was observed a single time. The rearrangement uses TRBV19 and TRBJ2-4; TRBD2 might be the D (5 bases). The CDR3 covers 15 residues. Germline values: CDR1 LNHDA, CDR2 SQIVND (reference sequence). Between the trimmed V and J ends, which lost 2 bases and 5 bases, there was a span of 13 bases. The CDR3 is CASSIFREKENIQYF. The CDR3 DNA reads as TGTGCCAGTAGTATATTCCGGGAAAAGGAAAACATTCAGTACTTC.

The chain combines TRBV9 with TRBJ2-7, with 11 nucleotides matching TRBD2. J lost 4 bases, V lost 4 bases, and 7 bases had no gene match. This CDR3 region has 15 residues. Germline values: CDR1 SGDLS, CDR2 YYNGEE. The DNA of the CDR3 is TGTGCCAGCAGCACGGGACTAGCGGAAACTTACGAGCAGTACTTC. It encodes CASSTGLAETYEQYF. Drawing the rest from reference TRBV9 and TRBJ2-7, the complete variable domain is DSGVTQTPKHLITATGQRVTLRCSPRSGDLSVYWYQQSLDQGLQFLIQYYNGEERAKGNILERFSAQQFPDLHSELNLSSLELGDSALYFCASSTGLAETYEQYFGPGTRLTVT.

The genes are TRBV28 and TRBJ1-2; TRBD1 aligns across 8 bases. V gave up 0 bases and J gave up 2 bases; unmatched junction bases: 2. Germline CDR1 is MDHEN and CDR2 is SYDVKM. The CDR3 spans 15 residues. CDR3 sequence (DNA): TGTGCCAGCAGTTTATGCAGGGGGCCCAACTATGGCTACACCTTC. Translating it yields CASSLCRGPNYGYTF.

This chain links TRBV2 with TRBJ2-1; possibly TRBD2 for D (6 bases). Trimming cost V 8 bases and J 0 bases, with 14 bases left between them. Looked up from germline, CDR1 is SNHLY and CDR2 is FYNNEI. The CDR3 is made up of 15 amino acids. This CDR3 reads CASARDSSSYNEQFF. CDR3 nucleotide sequence: TGTGCCAGCGCCCGGGACTCGAGCTCCTACAATGAGCAGTTCTTC.

This chain joins TRBV14 and TRBJ2-7; 10 nucleotides align to TRBD1. Per the germline V gene, CDR1 is SGHDN and CDR2 is FVKESK. J was trimmed by 5 bases and V by 0 bases; bases with no gene match: 4. The CDR3 consists of 15 residues. DNA of the CDR3: TGTGCCAGCAGCCAAGATAGGGACAGGGGCCACGAGCAGTACTTC. Translating it yields CASSQDRDRGHEQYF.

This clone came up a few times. The genes are TRBV27 and TRBJ2-7; 11 nucleotides align to TRBD2. CDR1 is MNHEY, CDR2 SMNVEV, per germline (reference sequence). This CDR3 contains 15 residues. The junction had 4 bases not matched to a gene; V was cut back by 2 bases and J by 4 bases. The CDR3 DNA sequence: TGTGCCAGCAGTTTAGCTAGCGGGGGGCAGTACGAGCAGTACTTC. Its protein product is CASSLASGGQYEQYF.

This chain uses TRBV7-2 with TRBJ2-7; 7 bases are a match to TRBD2. Germline V gene data show CDR1 as SGHTA and CDR2 as FQGNSA. Trimming cost V 5 bases and J 6 bases; bases outside gene matches: 16. The CDR3 is made up of 16 amino acids. CDR3 sequence (DNA): TGTGCCAGCAGCCCGCATGGGGAGGGGAAAGGTAGCGAGCAGTACTTC. As protein: CASSPHGEGKGSEQYF.

The CDR3 sequence: CSATGGSGRAFNEQFF. Written as DNA, the CDR3 is TGCAGCGCCACGGGGGGTAGCGGGAGGGCCTTCAATGAGCAGTTCTTC. V usage is TRBV29-1 and J usage is TRBJ2-1; 11 positions agree with TRBD2. The CDR3 spans 16 residues. Unmatched junction bases numbered 14, after V lost 7 bases and J lost 6 bases. Per germline, CDR1 SQVTM and CDR2 ANQGSEA.

The chain combines TRBV5-8 with TRBJ1-5; a weak D match, TRBD1 (6 bases). CDR1 is SGHTS and CDR2 is YDEGEE in the germline V gene. CDR3 length: 18 residues. V lost 2 bases to trimming and J lost 3 bases, with 21 bases between them. This CDR3 reads CASSFIQGGDGINQPQHF. In nucleotides, the CDR3 is TGTGCCAGCAGCTTCATACAGGGAGGGGATGGGATCAATCAGCCCCAGCATTTT.

This clone has more than one count but fewer than ten. The CDR3 nucleotides read TGCGCCAGCAGCCAAGATAGTAAGCTAAACACTGAAGCTTTCTTT. It encodes CASSQDSKLNTEAFF. The chain links TRBV4-1 to TRBJ1-1, with unresolved D. This CDR3 has 15 residues. Trimming cost V 0 bases and J 2 bases, with 10 bases left between them. Germline CDR1 is MGHRA and CDR2 is YSYEKL.

The chain has TRBV4-3 and TRBJ1-5; TRBD1 agrees at 11 bases. Germline V lookup: CDR1 LGHNA, CDR2 YSLEER. J was trimmed by 2 bases and V by 1 base; bases with no gene match: 16. The CDR3 covers 21 residues. CDR3 nucleotide sequence: TGCGCCAGCAGCCAAGTATGGCCCCCCCGGGACAGGGGGTGTTGCAATCAGCCCCAGCATTTT. Its protein product is CASSQVWPPRDRGCCNQPQHF.